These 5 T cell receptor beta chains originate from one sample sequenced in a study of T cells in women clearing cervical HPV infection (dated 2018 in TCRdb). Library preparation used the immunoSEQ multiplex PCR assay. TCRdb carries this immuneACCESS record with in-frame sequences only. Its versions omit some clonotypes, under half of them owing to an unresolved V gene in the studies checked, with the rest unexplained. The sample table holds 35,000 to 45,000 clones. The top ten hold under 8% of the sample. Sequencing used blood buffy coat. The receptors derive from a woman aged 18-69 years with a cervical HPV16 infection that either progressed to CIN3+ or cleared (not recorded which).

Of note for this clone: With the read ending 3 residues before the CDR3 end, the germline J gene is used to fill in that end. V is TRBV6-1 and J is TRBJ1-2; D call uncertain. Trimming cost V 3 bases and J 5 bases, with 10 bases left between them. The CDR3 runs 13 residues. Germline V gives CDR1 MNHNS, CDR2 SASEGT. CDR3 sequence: CASSDPADYGYTF. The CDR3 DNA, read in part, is TGTGCCAGCAGTGACCCAGCGGATTATGGC.

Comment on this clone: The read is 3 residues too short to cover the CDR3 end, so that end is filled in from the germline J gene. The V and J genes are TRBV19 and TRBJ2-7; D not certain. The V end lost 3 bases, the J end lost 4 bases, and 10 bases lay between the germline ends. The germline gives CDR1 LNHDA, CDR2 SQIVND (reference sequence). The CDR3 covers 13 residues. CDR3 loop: CASSIGLRYEQYF. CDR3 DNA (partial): TGTGCCAGTAGTATTGGTCTGAGGTACGAG.

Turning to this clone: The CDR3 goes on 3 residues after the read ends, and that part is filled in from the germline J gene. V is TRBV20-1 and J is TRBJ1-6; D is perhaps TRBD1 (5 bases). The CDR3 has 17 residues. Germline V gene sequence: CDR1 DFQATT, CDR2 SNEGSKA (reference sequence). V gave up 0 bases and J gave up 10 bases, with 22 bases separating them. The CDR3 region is CSARDSQGVPLGSPLHF. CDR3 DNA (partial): TGCAGTGCTAGAGATTCGCAGGGAGTACCCTTAGGGTCACCC.

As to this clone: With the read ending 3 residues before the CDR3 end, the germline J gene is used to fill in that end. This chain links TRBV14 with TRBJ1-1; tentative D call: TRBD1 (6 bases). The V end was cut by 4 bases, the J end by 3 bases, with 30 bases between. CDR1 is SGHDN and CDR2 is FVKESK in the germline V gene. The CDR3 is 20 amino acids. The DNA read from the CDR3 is TGTGCCAGCAGCCCCCGCCCTCGGGGGGCCCTCGTTAAATCGTACACTGAA. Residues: CASSPRPRGALVKSYTE. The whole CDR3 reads CASSPRPRGALVKSYTEAFF.

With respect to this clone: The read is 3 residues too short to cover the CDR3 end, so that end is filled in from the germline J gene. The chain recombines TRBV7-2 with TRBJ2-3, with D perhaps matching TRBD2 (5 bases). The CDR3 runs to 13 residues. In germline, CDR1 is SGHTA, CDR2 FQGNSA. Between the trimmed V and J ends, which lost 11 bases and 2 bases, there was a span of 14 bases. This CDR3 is CASEEGPTDTQYF. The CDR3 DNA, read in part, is TGTGCCTCCGAAGAGGGCCCCACAGATACG.